There are a few counts of the clone carrying this T cell receptor (beta chain). This CDR3 contains 15 residues. V lost 3 bases to trimming and J lost 5 bases; unmatched junction nucleotides: 9. Germline CDR1 and CDR2: LNHDA and SQIVND (reference sequence). Healthy controls were blood donor buffy coats. The data derive from a study of STAT5B mutations in CD4+ large granular lymphocyte leukemia. Sequencing was at survey level. Per the authors' pipeline: The detection floor for productive clonotype frequency was 2.59 x 10-5. Measured with immunoSEQ multiplex PCR; TCRdb has only the in-frame clones, and not every one. Clone size and V and J calls were adopted from that table, with D and trimming inferred from the DNA. This sample carries some 21,000 clones, roughly 83% of them seen once, and the ten largest clones take 0.4% to 0.45%.

Sequencing was done on a sample of CD4+ T cells from blood buffy coats. The J gene is TRBJ2-7, the V gene TRBV19, with 8 nucleotides matching TRBD2. The clonotype comes from a human donor in good health. The CDR3 spells CASSIEGRGADEQYF. CDR3 bases: TGTGCCAGTAGTATCGAGGGGCGGGGGGCCGACGAGCAGTACTTC.